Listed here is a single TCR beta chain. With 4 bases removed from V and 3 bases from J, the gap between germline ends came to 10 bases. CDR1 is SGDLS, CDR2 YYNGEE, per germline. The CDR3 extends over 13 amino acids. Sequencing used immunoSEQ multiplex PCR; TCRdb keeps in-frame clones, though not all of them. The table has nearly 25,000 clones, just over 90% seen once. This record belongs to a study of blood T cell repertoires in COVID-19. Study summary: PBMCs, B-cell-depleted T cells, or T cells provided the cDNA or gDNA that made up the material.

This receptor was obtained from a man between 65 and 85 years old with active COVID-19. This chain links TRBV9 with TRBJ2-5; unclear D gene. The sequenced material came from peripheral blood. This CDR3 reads CASSPELEETQYF. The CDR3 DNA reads TGTGCCAGCAGCCCCGAGCTTGAAGAGACCCAGTACTTC.